A selection of T cell receptor beta chains follows, all from one sample in a study of radiation and T cells in renal cell carcinoma. Produced via immunoSEQ multiplex PCR; TCRdb's table is partial and in-frame only. The sample shows approximately 110,000 clones, around 83% of them seen only once. The sample in question was blood, obtained from a patient whose treatment included radiotherapy and nephrectomy. The receptors here all came from a woman aged 55-70 years with renal cell carcinoma. Each CDR3 is given with its conserved first and last residue. The D gene is left open where the match is weak. Clone sizes are given selectively: once, few, many, or a class where the clone is expanded.

. TRBJ2-6 TRBV6-5 . TGTGCCAGCAGTTACGGGGGTACTGGGGCCAACGTCCTGACTTTC CASSYGGTGANVLTF
TRBD1 TRBJ2-7 TRBV28 . TGTGCCAGCAGTTCATTTAGACAGGGGGCATCGTACGAGCAGTACTTC CASSSFRQGASYEQYF
TRBD1 TRBJ1-4 TRBV7-8 . TGTGCCAGCAGCCTCGACAGGGGCGCAACTAATGAAAAACTGTTTTTT CASSLDRGATNEKLFF
TRBD1 TRBJ2-7 TRBV18 . TGTGCCAGCTCACCCGCAGGGGGTACTTCCTACGAGCAGTACTTC CASSPAGGTSYEQYF
. TRBJ2-1 TRBV9 once TGTGCCAGCAGCGTACGACAGGAGAGCTACAATGAGCAGTTCTTC CASSVRQESYNEQFF
TRBD1 TRBJ2-3 TRBV27 . TGTGCCAGCACCATACAGGGGGCGCATCAAGATACGCAGTATTTT CASTIQGAHQDTQYF
. TRBJ2-1 TRBV4-3 . TGCGCCAGCAGCCGCGAGAGGTCCTACAATGAGCAGTTCTTC CASSRERSYNEQFF
TRBD2 TRBJ2-1 TRBV29-1 . TGCAGCGCCGGGGGGAATGAGCAGTTCTTC CSAGGNEQFF
. TRBJ1-5 TRBV10-2 . TGCGCCAGCAGTCGGTCGATCAGGGGAGGGGATCAGCCCCAGCATTTT CASSRSIRGGDQPQHF
. TRBJ1-2 TRBV29-1 . TGCAGCGTTGGAGGACCTGGGGGCTTTAGGAGCTACACCTTC CSVGGPGGFRSYTF
. TRBJ1-1 TRBV6-5 . TGTGCCAGCAGGCAGAAGGGGGGAATGAACACTGAAGCTTTCTTT CASRQKGGMNTEAFF
. TRBJ1-6 TRBV18 . TGTGCCAGCTCAGGGCCCTGGGGGGAAAATTCACCCCTCCACTTT CASSGPWGENSPLHF
. TRBJ2-5 TRBV5-1 once TGCGCCAGCAGCTTGGCGGGGGAAACCCAGTACTTC CASSLAGETQYF
TRBD1 TRBJ1-1 TRBV7-9 . TGTGCCAGCAGCTTCCAACAGGGGGGCACTGAAGCTTTCTTT CASSFQQGGTEAFF
TRBD1 TRBJ2-2 TRBV7-3 . TGTGCCAGCAGCTCCCTGACAGGGGCCGGGGAGCTGTTTTTT CASSSLTGAGELFF
. TRBJ1-6 TRBV7-9 . TGTGCCAGCAGATCCGCCGGCAGGGATAATTCACCCCTCCACTTT CASRSAGRDNSPLHF
. TRBJ2-7 TRBV5-6 . TGTGCCAGCAGCTTGGATCTTAGTGGTTCCTACGAGCAGTACTTC CASSLDLSGSYEQYF
. TRBJ2-2 TRBV2 few TGTGCCAGCAGTGTTAGCAACACCGGGGAGCTGTTTTTT CASSVSNTGELFF
. TRBJ1-5 TRBV18 . TGTGCCAGCTCACCTACCACGAGCAATCAGCCCCAGCATTTT CASSPTTSNQPQHF
. TRBJ1-6 TRBV2 . TGTGCCAGCAGTGGTCAATCTCCGGGGGCGCAGAGATCACCCCTCCACTTT CASSGQSPGAQRSPLHF
. TRBJ1-3 TRBV19 once TGTGCCAGTAGTATAGGCATCTCAAGCTCTGGAAACACCATATATTTT CASSIGISSSGNTIYF
. TRBJ2-1 TRBV5-1 . TGCGCCAGCAAAGGGGTTAGCTCCTACAATGAGCAGTTCTTC CASKGVSSYNEQFF
TRBD1 TRBJ2-7 TRBV2 few TGTGCCAGCAGTTTCAACGGACAGGGGCCCGAGCAGTACTTC CASSFNGQGPEQYF
TRBD2 TRBJ2-5 TRBV2 few TGTGCCAGCAGAAAGACTAGCGGGGGGGCCGTGGAGACCCAGTACTTC CASRKTSGGAVETQYF
. TRBJ1-2 TRBV4-2 few TGTGCCAGCAGCCCACGGGAGGTCTCCGGTTCCGATGGCTACACCTTC CASSPREVSGSDGYTF
TRBD1 TRBJ1-2 TRBV5-1 . TGCGCCAGCAGCTTGAGGGACAGACGATATGGCTACACCTTC CASSLRDRRYGYTF
TRBD1 TRBJ1-4 TRBV7-2 . TGTGCCAGCAGCTTAGTTGGGACCGGGACAGTGAATGAAAAACTGTTTTTT CASSLVGTGTVNEKLFF
. TRBJ1-5 TRBV5-1 . TGCGCCAGCAGCTTGGATCTGGCGGGTCTCCAGCATTTT CASSLDLAGLQHF
. TRBJ2-7 TRBV7-9 . TGTGCCAGCAGCTTAGTTGGCAGCACCAGCCCCTACGAGCAGTACTTC CASSLVGSTSPYEQYF
. TRBJ2-1 TRBV10-3 . TGTGCCATCAGCGTGACTAGCAATGAGCAGTTCTTC CAISVTSNEQFF
. TRBJ1-1 TRBV19 few TGTGCCAGTCGGACCCCTGCGGCTGAAGCTTTCTTT CASRTPAAEAFF
. TRBJ1-2 TRBV5-4 . TGTGCCAGCAGCTTGGGCGTGGGGCCTAGCTATGGCTACACCTTC CASSLGVGPSYGYTF
. TRBJ1-5 TRBV10-2 . TGCGCCAGCAGTGACTCCCCGCCCCGTTCGTGGCAGCCCCAGCATTTT CASSDSPPRSWQPQHF
TRBD1 TRBJ1-3 TRBV10-3 . TGTGCCACCATCCCACCGGGACAGGGAAACACCATATATTTT CATIPPGQGNTIYF
. TRBJ2-2 TRBV19 once TGTGCCAGTTTAGAGAGGGAAACCGGGGAGCTGTTTTTT CASLERETGELFF
. TRBJ1-2 TRBV19 . TGTGCCAGTACATGGACAGAGACTTCAAACTATGGCTACACCTTC CASTWTETSNYGYTF
TRBD2 TRBJ2-3 TRBV5-1 . TGCGCCAGCAGACAAGACTTGGCGGGGGAGTATTTT CASRQDLAGEYF
. TRBJ2-2 TRBV12-5 once TGTGCTAGTGGTTTGGCCAACACCGGGGAGCTGTTTTTT CASGLANTGELFF
TRBD2 TRBJ2-3 TRBV29-1 . TGCAGCGTTGATAATCTAGCGGGAGGCCGCTGGTCTAGCACAGATACGCAGTATTTT CSVDNLAGGRWSSTDTQYF
TRBD1 TRBJ1-5 TRBV5-1 . TGCGCCAGCAGCTTGACAGGGGGAGATCAGCCCCAGCATTTT CASSLTGGDQPQHF
. TRBJ1-1 TRBV19 few TGTGCCAGTAGTATTGCGGTCAGGATTGAAGCTTTCTTT CASSIAVRIEAFF
. TRBJ1-2 TRBV7-9 . TGTGCCAGCAGCTTAAGGGAAAGGCCTAACTATGGCTACACCTTC CASSLRERPNYGYTF
. TRBJ1-2 TRBV6-5 . TGTGCCAGCAGAACAGACACGGTTACAGGAAGCTACACCTTC CASRTDTVTGSYTF
. TRBJ2-7 TRBV19 . TGTGCCAGTAGTTGGGGAGGCTATACCTACGAGCAGTACTTC CASSWGGYTYEQYF
. TRBJ1-2 TRBV13 few TGTGCCAGCACCGTACTCGGCGGGATAAACTATGGCTACACCTTC CASTVLGGINYGYTF
TRBD2 TRBJ2-2 TRBV18 . TGTGCCAGCTCACCAAATTCGTTAGCGGGAGGGCCCACCGGGGAGCTGTTTTTT CASSPNSLAGGPTGELFF
. TRBJ1-2 TRBV28 . TGTGCCAGCAGTTTAAAGGTGAACTATGGCTACACCTTC CASSLKVNYGYTF
. TRBJ2-7 TRBV7-2 . TGTGCCAGCAGCTTAGGAGGGGGGGGTAGCTCCTACGAGCAGTACTTC CASSLGGGGSSYEQYF
. TRBJ1-6 TRBV19 . TGTGCCAGTAGTACCGACGCCGCGGATTCACCCCTCCACTTT CASSTDAADSPLHF
. TRBJ1-3 TRBV5-1 once TGCGCCAGCAGCGTAACAGGGACCGGAAACACCATATATTTT CASSVTGTGNTIYF
TRBD1 TRBJ2-2 TRBV9 few TGTGCCAGCAGCGTACACTCGACAGGGATGGAGCTGTTTTTT CASSVHSTGMELFF
. TRBJ2-1 TRBV19 . TGTGCCAGTAGTACGAGCTCCTACAATGAGCAGTTCTTC CASSTSSYNEQFF
. TRBJ2-7 TRBV5-1 . TGCGCCAGCAGCTTGGCCGCCGTCAGTTCCTACGAGCAGTACTTC CASSLAAVSSYEQYF
. TRBJ2-5 TRBV5-1 . TGCGCCAGCAGCTTGGGGACAGTTATAGAGACCCAGTACTTC CASSLGTVIETQYF
. TRBJ1-5 TRBV7-9 . TGTGCCAGCAGCCATTCGACAGTGAGCAATCAGCCCCAGCATTTT CASSHSTVSNQPQHF
. TRBJ2-1 TRBV28 . TGTGCCAGCAGTGCCGATTACAATGAGCAGTTCTTC CASSADYNEQFF
. TRBJ1-1 TRBV6-4 few TGTGCCAGCAGTGACTCTGAGGGAGGAGAGGCTTTCTTT CASSDSEGGEAFF
TRBD1 TRBJ1-2 TRBV6-5 . TGTGCCAGCACTCCGACAGGGAGGATCTATGGCTACACCTTC CASTPTGRIYGYTF
. TRBJ1-1 TRBV7-9 . TGTGCCAGCAGCTTGGGGGGGCTGAACACTGAAGCTTTCTTT CASSLGGLNTEAFF
. TRBJ1-1 TRBV18 . TGTGCCAGCTCATCCACCCGGGGGAGCATGAACACTGAAGCTTTCTTT CASSSTRGSMNTEAFF